This TCR beta chain is drawn from a study of blood T cell repertoires in COVID-19. At the level of the study: The cDNA or gDNA used as material had been derived from T cells, B-cell-depleted T cells, or PBMCs.

Clones were read by immunoSEQ multiplex PCR, and TCRdb kept only the in-frame ones, dropping some. The table includes roughly 300,000 clones, 65% to 85% detected once. Germline loops: CDR1 MNHEY, CDR2 SMNVEV (reference sequence). V was shortened by 5 bases and J by 5 bases, with 11 bases between the two germline ends. This CDR3 comprises 13 residues. The V call is TRBV27, the J call TRBJ2-3; D is unresolved. The source of this sequence is a woman in her 50s with acute or convalescent COVID-19. The specimen was peripheral blood. The CDR3 loop reads CASSLLPKDTQYF. The CDR3 DNA sequence: TGTGCCAGCAGTCTACTTCCCAAAGATACGCAGTATTTT.